This T cell receptor beta chain originates from a study of identical twins. Study outcomes and limitations: Models, which agreed with sharing between unrelated individuals, nonetheless underestimated the out-of-frame TCR alpha sharing seen in monozygotic twins. Insertion counts were lower in abundant cord blood beta clonotypes, a trend that memory repertoires did not show.

This CDR3 is built from 14 residues. CDR1 and CDR2 (germline): SGHRS, YFSETQ. V shed 4 bases and J shed 5 bases, with 16 bases lying between them. This clonotype has only a few counts. Its antigen is unknown. Using its own MiXCR run on the 5' RACE reads, TCRdb lists one record per CDR3 protein. The top ten clones hold around 1.5% of a sample with under 1 million distinct CDR3 sequences, about 12% of them seen once. The data were also submitted as part of a second study, on yellow fever vaccine responses in identical twins. This second study says: The T cell response to vaccination in identical twins was reportedly partly convergent and partly personalized.

J is TRBJ2-7 and V is TRBV5-1; tentatively, D is TRBD1 or TRBD2 (5 bases each). Sample: PBMCs. This sequence was found in a woman younger than 35 in good health. The CDR3 region is CASSKTGTTNEQYF. CDR3 DNA sequence: TGCGCCAGCAGCAAAACCGGGACGACCAACGAGCAGTACTTC.